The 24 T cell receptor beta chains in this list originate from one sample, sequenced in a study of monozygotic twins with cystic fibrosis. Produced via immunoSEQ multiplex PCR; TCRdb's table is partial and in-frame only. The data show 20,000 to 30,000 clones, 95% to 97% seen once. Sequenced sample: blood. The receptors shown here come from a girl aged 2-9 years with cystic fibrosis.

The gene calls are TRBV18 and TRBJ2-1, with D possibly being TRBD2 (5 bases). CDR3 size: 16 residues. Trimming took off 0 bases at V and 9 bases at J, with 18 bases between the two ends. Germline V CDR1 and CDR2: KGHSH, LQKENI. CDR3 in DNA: TGTGCCAGCTCACCACCGCGCCTAGCTGGGGTTAGTGAGCAGTTCTTC. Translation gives CASSPPRLAGVSEQFF.

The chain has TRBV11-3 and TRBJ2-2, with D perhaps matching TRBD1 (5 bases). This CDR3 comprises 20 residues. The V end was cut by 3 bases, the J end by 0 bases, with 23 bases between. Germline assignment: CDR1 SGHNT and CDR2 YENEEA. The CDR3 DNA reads TGTGCCAGCAGCTTTATATCCATGTTATCAGGGTACCCGAACACCGGGGAGCTGTTTTTT. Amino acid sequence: CASSFISMLSGYPNTGELFF. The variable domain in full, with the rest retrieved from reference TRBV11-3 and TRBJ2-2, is EAGVVQSPRYKIIEKKQPVAFWCNPISGHNTLYWYLQNLGQGPELLIRYENEEAVDDSQLPKDRFSAERLKGVDSTLKIQPAELGDSAVYLCASSFISMLSGYPNTGELFFGEGSRLTVL.

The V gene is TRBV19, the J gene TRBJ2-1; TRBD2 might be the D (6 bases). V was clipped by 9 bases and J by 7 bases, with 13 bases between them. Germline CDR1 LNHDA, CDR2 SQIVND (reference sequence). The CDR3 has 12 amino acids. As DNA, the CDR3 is TGTGCCAGACCAGCAGGGAGGAATGAGCAGTTCTTC. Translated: CARPAGRNEQFF.

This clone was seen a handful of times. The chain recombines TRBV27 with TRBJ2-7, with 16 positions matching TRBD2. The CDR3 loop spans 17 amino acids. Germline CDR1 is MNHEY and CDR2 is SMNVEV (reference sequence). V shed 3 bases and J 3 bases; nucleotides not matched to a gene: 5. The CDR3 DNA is TGTGCCAGCAGTTTCCTCGGGACTAGCGGGAGGGGCTACGAGCAGTACTTC. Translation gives CASSFLGTSGRGYEQYF.

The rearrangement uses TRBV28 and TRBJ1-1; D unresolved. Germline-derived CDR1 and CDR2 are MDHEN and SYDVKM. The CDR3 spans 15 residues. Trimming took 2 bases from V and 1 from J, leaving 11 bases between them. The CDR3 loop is CASSLGSQPNTEAFF. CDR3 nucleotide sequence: TGTGCCAGCAGTTTAGGTTCCCAGCCGAACACTGAAGCTTTCTTT. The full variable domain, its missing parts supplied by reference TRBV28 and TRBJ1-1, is DVKVTQSSRYLVKRTGEKVFLECVQDMDHENMFWYRQDPGLGLRLIYFSYDVKMKEKGDIPEGYSVSREKKERFSLILESASTNQTSMYLCASSLGSQPNTEAFFGQGTRLTVV.

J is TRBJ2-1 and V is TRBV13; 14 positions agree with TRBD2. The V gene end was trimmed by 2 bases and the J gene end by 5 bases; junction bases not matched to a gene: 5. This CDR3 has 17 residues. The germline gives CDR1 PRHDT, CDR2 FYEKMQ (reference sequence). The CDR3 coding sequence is TGTGCCAGCAGCTTAACCCGACTAGCGGGAGGGAACAATGAGCAGTTCTTC. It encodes CASSLTRLAGGNNEQFF.

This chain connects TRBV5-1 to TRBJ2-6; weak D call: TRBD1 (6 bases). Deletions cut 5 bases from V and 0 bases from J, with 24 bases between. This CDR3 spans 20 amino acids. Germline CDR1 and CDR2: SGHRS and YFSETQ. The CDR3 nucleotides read TGCGCCAGCAGTTTGAATTTTCGGGACACCTTGACCTCTGGGGCCAACGTCCTGACTTTC. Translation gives CASSLNFRDTLTSGANVLTF.

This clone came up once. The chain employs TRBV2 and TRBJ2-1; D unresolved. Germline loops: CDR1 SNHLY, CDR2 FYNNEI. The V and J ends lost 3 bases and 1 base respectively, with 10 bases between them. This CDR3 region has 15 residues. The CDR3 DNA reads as TGTGCCAGCAGTGATTCCGAGAAATCCTACAATGAGCAGTTCTTC. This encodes CASSDSEKSYNEQFF.

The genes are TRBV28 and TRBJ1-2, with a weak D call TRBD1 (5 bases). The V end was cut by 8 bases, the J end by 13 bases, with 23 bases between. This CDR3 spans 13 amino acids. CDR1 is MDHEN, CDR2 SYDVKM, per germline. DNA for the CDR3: TGTGCCAGCGGACAAAGGGCCGGGACCTCGGGCACCTTC. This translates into CASGQRAGTSGTF.

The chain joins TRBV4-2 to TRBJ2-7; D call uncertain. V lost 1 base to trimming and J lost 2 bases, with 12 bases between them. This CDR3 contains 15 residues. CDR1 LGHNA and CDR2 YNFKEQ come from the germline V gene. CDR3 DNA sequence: TGTGCCAGCAGCCAAGCGCTCAGTGACACCTACGAGCAGTACTTC. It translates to CASSQALSDTYEQYF.

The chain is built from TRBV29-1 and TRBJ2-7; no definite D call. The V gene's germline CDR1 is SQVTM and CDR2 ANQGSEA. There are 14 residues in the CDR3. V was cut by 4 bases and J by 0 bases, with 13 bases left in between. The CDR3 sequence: CSVVGIKGSYEQYF. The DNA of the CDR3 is TGCAGCGTTGTGGGAATTAAAGGCTCCTACGAGCAGTACTTC.

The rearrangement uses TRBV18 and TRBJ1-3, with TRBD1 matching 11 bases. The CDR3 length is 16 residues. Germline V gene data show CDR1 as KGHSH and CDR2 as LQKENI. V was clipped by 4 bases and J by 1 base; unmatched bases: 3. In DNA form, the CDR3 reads TGTGCCAGCTCACTCGGGACAGGGGGATCTGGAAACACCATATATTTT. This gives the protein CASSLGTGGSGNTIYF.

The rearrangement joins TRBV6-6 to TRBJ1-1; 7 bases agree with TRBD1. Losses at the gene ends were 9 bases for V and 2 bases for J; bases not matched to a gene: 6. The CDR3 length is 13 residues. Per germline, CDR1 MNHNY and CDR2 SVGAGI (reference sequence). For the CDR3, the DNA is TGTGCCAGTTACAGGGGCGTTAACACTGAAGCTTTCTTT. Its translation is CASYRGVNTEAFF.

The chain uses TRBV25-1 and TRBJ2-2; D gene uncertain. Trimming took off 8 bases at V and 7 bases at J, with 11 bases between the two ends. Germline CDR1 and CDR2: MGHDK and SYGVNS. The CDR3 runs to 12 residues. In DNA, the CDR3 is TGTGCCAGCGAGGCTTTTCTCGGGGAGCTGTTTTTT. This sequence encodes CASEAFLGELFF.

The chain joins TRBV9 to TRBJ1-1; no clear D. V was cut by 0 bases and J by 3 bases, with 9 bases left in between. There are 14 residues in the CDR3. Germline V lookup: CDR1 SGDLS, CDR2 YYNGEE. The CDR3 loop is CASSVGWRDTEAFF. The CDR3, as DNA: TGTGCCAGCAGCGTAGGCTGGAGGGACACTGAAGCTTTCTTT.

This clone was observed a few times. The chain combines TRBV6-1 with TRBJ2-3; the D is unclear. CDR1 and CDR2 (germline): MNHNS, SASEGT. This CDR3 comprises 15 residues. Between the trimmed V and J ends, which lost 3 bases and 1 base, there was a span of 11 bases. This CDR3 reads CASSEVRVGTDTQYF. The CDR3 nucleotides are TGTGCCAGCAGTGAGGTTAGGGTGGGCACAGATACGCAGTATTTT.

The CDR3 DNA sequence: TGCGCCAGCAACCTTGGGGCTGTGGGAGGAAACACCATATATTTT. Its protein product is CASNLGAVGGNTIYF. This rearrangement joins TRBV10-2 to TRBJ1-3; weak D call: TRBD1 (5 bases). The CDR3 has 15 residues. With 7 bases removed from V and 4 bases from J, the gap between germline ends came to 17 bases. Germline assignment: CDR1 WSHSY and CDR2 SAAADI.

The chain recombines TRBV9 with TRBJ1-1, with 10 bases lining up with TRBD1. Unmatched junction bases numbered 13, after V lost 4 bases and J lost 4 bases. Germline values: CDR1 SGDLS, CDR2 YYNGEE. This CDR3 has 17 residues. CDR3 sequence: CASSPPGQGVRGTEAFF. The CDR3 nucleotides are TGTGCCAGCAGCCCTCCAGGACAGGGGGTGAGGGGCACTGAAGCTTTCTTT.

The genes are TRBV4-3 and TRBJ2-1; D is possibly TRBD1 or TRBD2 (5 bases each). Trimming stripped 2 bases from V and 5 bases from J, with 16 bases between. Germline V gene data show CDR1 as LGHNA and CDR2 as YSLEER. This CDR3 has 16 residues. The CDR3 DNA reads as TGCGCCAGCAGCCAACAGGGAGCTAGCACGAACAATGAGCAGTTCTTC. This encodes CASSQQGASTNNEQFF.

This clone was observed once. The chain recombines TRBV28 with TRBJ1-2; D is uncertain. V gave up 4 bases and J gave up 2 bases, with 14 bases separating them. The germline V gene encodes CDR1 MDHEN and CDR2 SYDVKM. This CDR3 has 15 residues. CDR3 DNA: TGTGCCAGCAGTTCAGAAGGACGGGGAAACTATGGCTACACCTTC. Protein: CASSSEGRGNYGYTF.

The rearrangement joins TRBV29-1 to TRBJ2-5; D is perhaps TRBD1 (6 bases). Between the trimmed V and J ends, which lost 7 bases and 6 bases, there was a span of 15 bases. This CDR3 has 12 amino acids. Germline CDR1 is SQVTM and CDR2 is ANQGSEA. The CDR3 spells CSASRDKKTQYF. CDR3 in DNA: TGCAGCGCTTCCCGGGACAAGAAGACCCAGTACTTC.

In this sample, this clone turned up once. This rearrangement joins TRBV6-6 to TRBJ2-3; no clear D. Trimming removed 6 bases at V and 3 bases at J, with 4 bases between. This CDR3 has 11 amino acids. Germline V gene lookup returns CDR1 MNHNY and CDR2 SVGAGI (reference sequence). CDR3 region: CASRSTDTQYF. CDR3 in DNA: TGTGCCAGCAGGTCGACAGATACGCAGTATTTT.

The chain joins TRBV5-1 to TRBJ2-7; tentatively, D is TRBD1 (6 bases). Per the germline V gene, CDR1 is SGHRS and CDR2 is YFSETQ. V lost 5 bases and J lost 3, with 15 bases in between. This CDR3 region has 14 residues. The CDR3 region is CASSPGTLSYEQYF. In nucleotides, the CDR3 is TGCGCCAGCAGTCCCGGGACATTGAGCTACGAGCAGTACTTC.

This CDR3 is CASSPGTGLSETQYF. CDR3 bases: TGTGCCAGCAGCCCAGGGACAGGATTATCGGAGACCCAGTACTTC. The chain uses TRBV7-9 and TRBJ2-5; TRBD1 matches 8 bases. CDR3 length: 15 amino acids. Looked up from germline, CDR1 is SEHNR and CDR2 is FQNEAQ (reference sequence). After removal of 5 bases from V and 5 bases from J, the junction contained 10 bases not matched to a gene.